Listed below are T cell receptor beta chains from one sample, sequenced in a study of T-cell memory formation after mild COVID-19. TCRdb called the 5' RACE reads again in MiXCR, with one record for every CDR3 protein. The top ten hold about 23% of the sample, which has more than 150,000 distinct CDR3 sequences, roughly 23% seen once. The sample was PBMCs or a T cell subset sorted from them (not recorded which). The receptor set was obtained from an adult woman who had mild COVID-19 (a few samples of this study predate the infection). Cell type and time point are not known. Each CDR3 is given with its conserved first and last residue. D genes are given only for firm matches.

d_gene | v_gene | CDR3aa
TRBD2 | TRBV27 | CASSMTSGQYEQYF
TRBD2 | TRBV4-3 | CASSQATSGSSYEQYF
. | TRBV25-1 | CASSEPGKAYEQYF
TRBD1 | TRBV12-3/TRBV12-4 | CASSSDPGQGSNEQFF
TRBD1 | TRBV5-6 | CASSLTDRANTIYF
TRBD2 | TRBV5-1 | CASSISGSTYEQYF
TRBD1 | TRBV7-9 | CASSPGQSMPGELFF
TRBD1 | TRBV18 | CASSPPGQGAEAFF
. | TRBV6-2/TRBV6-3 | CASSYERRTSGNTIYF
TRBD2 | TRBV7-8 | CASSLAAGGNEQYF
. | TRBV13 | CASFRGTEAFF
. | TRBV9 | CASSQSPGSNYEQYF
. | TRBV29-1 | CSAGSSEAFF
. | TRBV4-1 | CASSQAGSGDYGYTF
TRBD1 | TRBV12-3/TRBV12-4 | CASSLKGASTEAFF
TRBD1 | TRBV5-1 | CASSWEQGIMNTEAFF
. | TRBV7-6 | CASSPSTAGELFF